This TCR beta chain was identified during a study of shared clonotypes between healthy human individuals. Regarding the study as a whole: An anticipated effect of sequencing depth on clonotype sharing among donors was recognized. Shared clonotypes across all four donors exceeded non-shared ones in generation probability. Memory subsets generally showed smaller estimated richness than naive subsets did.

A CD45RA+ naive subset and a CD45RA-negative memory subset were split from CD4+ cells. Profiling relied on immunoSEQ multiplex PCR, and the TCRdb table lists in-frame clones only, not all of them. There are 1.4 million or so clones in the sample; approximately 98.5% occur only once, and around 0.33% lies in the top ten. With regard to this clone: The antigen remains unidentified.

The CDR3 contains 13 residues. Germline CDR1 MNHEY, CDR2 SMNVEV (reference sequence). Trimming removed 7 bases at V and 6 bases at J, with 16 bases between. The origin of this receptor is a man aged 25-40 years in good health. The specimen was naive CD4+ T cells sorted from blood. Subset specified: CD45RA+ positively selected. The chain has TRBV27 and TRBJ2-7; TRBD1 is a possible D gene (6 bases). The CDR3 DNA reads as TGTGCCAGCATGGCGCAGGGGAAGGGCGAGCAGTACTTC. It codes for CASMAQGKGEQYF.